This entry is about one T cell receptor (beta chain). Its antigen is currently unknown. This entry belongs to a study of early T cells in non-severe SARS-CoV-2 infection. In the library, individual cDNA molecules carried attached unique molecular identifiers. TCRdb recomputed calls from the 5' RACE reads with MiXCR, one row per CDR3 protein. The sample lists 80,000 or so distinct CDR3 sequences; 10% to 12% were seen once. Findings of the study overall: Anti-spike CD8 specificities were favored by VDJdb matching, whose results missed private and CD4 specificities.

The receptor comes from an adult who was a healthcare worker with PCR-confirmed SARS-CoV-2 infection or an uninfected control (not recorded which). The material sequenced was whole blood, taken at baseline.

The DNA for the CDR3 is TGTGCCAGCAGCGGGGACACAAACACAGATACGCAGTATTTT. Translated, it gives CASSGDTNTDTQYF. V is TRBV5-5 and J is TRBJ2-3; possibly TRBD1 for D (6 bases). Trimming shortened V by 4 bases and J by 2 bases, and 11 bases separated the two germline ends. Germline assignment: CDR1 SGHKS and CDR2 YYEKEE (reference sequence). The CDR3 sequence is 14 residues long.